What follows are 14 T cell receptor beta chains derived from one specimen sequenced in a study of shared clonotypes between healthy human individuals. Only CD45RO-negative cells positively selected for CCR7 counted as naive CD8 cells, so terminally differentiated effector memory CD45RA+ cells were excluded. Method: immunoSEQ multiplex PCR; TCRdb's copy keeps in-frame clones and lacks some. In the table there are 550,000 to 750,000 clones, 92% of which are singletons. Sequencing was done on a sample of naive CD8+ T cells sorted from blood. Receptors originate from a young man in good health.

About this clone: The same CDR3 also results from other DNA sequences found in this sample. V gene TRBV5-1 combines with J gene TRBJ2-1, with 7 bases aligning to TRBD1. J was trimmed by 6 bases and V by 0 bases; bases with no gene match: 0. Germline V CDR1 and CDR2: SGHRS, YFSETQ. The CDR3 loop spans 13 amino acids. The CDR3 nucleotides are TGCGCCAGCAGCTTGGGACAGGGCAATGAGCAGTTCTTC. Translated, it gives CASSLGQGNEQFF.

The chain couples TRBV29-1 to TRBJ2-7; 12 bases are a match to TRBD1. Per the germline V gene, CDR1 is SQVTM and CDR2 is ANQGSEA. V was pared by 6 bases and J by 4 bases, with 4 bases of the junction left unmatched. The CDR3 runs 13 residues. The CDR3 protein is CSVWDRGPYEQYF. The CDR3, as DNA: TGCAGCGTGTGGGACAGGGGGCCTTACGAGCAGTACTTC.

This chain connects TRBV6-5 to TRBJ2-7; 7 positions match TRBD1. The CDR3 has 14 residues. V lost 2 bases to trimming and J lost 5 bases; unmatched junction nucleotides: 6. From germline, CDR1 is MNHEY and CDR2 SVGAGI. The CDR3 DNA reads TGTGCCAGCAGTTACACTAGGGGGCTCGACGAGCAGTACTTC. Translated: CASSYTRGLDEQYF.

The CDR3 sequence is CASITKNIQYF. The CDR3 region has the DNA TGTGCCAGCATTACCAAAAACATTCAGTACTTC. This chain uses TRBV2 with TRBJ2-4; D is uncertain. The germline CDR1 and CDR2 sequences are SNHLY and FYNNEI. The CDR3 totals 11 residues. Trimming removed 7 bases from V and 2 bases from J, with 3 bases in between.

The chain links TRBV29-1 to TRBJ2-2; D is tentatively TRBD1 or TRBD2 (5 bases each). The CDR3 spans 15 residues. Germline-derived CDR1 and CDR2 are SQVTM and ANQGSEA. Trimming removed 4 bases at V and 3 bases at J, with 15 bases between. CDR3 nucleotide sequence: TGCAGCGTTGGGCCCGGGGCTTTGGACACCGGGGAGCTGTTTTTT. Translating it yields CSVGPGALDTGELFF.

This chain connects TRBV7-9 to TRBJ2-3; TRBD2 agrees at 7 bases. The length of the CDR3 is 15 residues. After removal of 6 bases from V and 0 bases from J, the junction contained 6 bases not matched to a gene. The germline CDR1 and CDR2 sequences are SEHNR and FQNEAQ (reference sequence). CDR3 DNA sequence: TGTGCCAGCAGAGTACTAGCGCGTAGCACAGATACGCAGTATTTT. Translation: CASRVLARSTDTQYF.

The rearrangement uses TRBV7-9 and TRBJ2-7; D call uncertain. Germline V lookup: CDR1 SEHNR, CDR2 FQNEAQ (reference sequence). The CDR3 is 14 amino acids. Trimming took off 1 base at V and 3 bases at J, with 10 bases between the two ends. The CDR3 region is CASSLVAPGYEQYF. The CDR3 region has the DNA TGTGCCAGCAGCTTAGTGGCTCCTGGCTACGAGCAGTACTTC.

The V call is TRBV6-4, the J call TRBJ2-1; D is possibly TRBD2 (5 bases). V was cut by 4 bases and J by 5 bases, with 12 bases left in between. This CDR3 contains 14 residues. CDR1 MRHNA and CDR2 SNTAGT come from the germline V gene. CDR3 bases: TGTGCCAGCAGTGGGACGGGGAACCACAATGAGCAGTTCTTC. Amino acids: CASSGTGNHNEQFF.

This chain uses TRBV7-9 with TRBJ1-2; the match to TRBD1 covers 10 bases. Germline V gives CDR1 SEHNR, CDR2 FQNEAQ (reference sequence). V dropped 5 bases and J dropped 3; count of bases not matched to a gene: 9. This CDR3 is built from 16 residues. The CDR3 DNA follows: TGTGCCAGCAGCCTCTTAGGGACAGGGGAGGACTATGGCTACACCTTC. It is translated as CASSLLGTGEDYGYTF.

The J gene is TRBJ1-2, the V gene TRBV21-1; the table's D call, TRBD1, has no DNA check behind it. TRBV21-1 is labeled a pseudogene. The CDR3 loop spans 18 amino acids. CDR3 in amino acids: CASSKALLGDKTNYGYTF. In DNA form, the CDR3 reads TGTGCCAGCAGCAAAGCGCTTTTAGGGGACAAGACTAACTATGGCTACACCTTC.

The chain recombines TRBV2 with TRBJ1-1; possibly TRBD1 for D (5 bases). The CDR3 runs to 13 residues. V gave up 10 bases and J gave up 0 bases, with 12 bases separating them. Germline V gives CDR1 SNHLY, CDR2 FYNNEI. In DNA form, the CDR3 reads TGTGCCATTAGACAGAGCTTGAACACTGAAGCTTTCTTT. Translated: CAIRQSLNTEAFF.

This clone was counted ten times or more. The CDR3 loop is CASTEGGFGQPQHF. CDR3 DNA: TGTGCCAGCACCGAAGGGGGGTTTGGACAGCCCCAGCATTTT. This chain links TRBV7-9 with TRBJ1-5; TRBD1 might be the D (6 bases). The CDR3 has 14 residues. Trimming removed 7 bases at V and 7 bases at J, with 17 bases between. The germline V gene has CDR1 SEHNR and CDR2 FQNEAQ (reference sequence).

The chain employs TRBV10-3 and TRBJ1-1; a possible D gene is TRBD1 (5 bases). CDR1 is ENHRY, CDR2 SYGVKD, per germline. V dropped 4 bases and J dropped 0 bases, with 12 bases sitting between them. The CDR3 has 15 residues. In nucleotides, the CDR3 is TGTGCCATCAGTGGGCAGGGTTTGGTGAACACTGAAGCTTTCTTT. Protein: CAISGQGLVNTEAFF.

This clone has only a few counts. Here the CDR3 reads CASSHTNKKQYF. CDR3 bases: TGTGCCAGCAGCCACACAAATAAGAAGCAGTACTTC. This chain connects TRBV5-4 to TRBJ2-7; D remains unclear. Looked up from germline, CDR1 is SGHNT and CDR2 is YYREEE (reference sequence). This CDR3 comprises 12 residues. The V gene lost 4 bases and the J gene lost 8 bases, with 13 bases spanning the gap.